These 24 T cell receptor beta chains were all obtained from the same sample, sequenced in a study of blood T cells in healthy people across ages (dated by TCRdb to about 2015). Library method: 5' RACE. Sequenced on an Illumina HiSeq 2500. A second about 7 to 12 cycle PCR used a sample-barcoded 5' primer and a J-beta primer mix. TCRdb's own reprocessing of the public reads used fastp at Q25 and MiXCR and kept productive beta chains. Merged by CDR3 protein, the rows form single entries marked with the most common genes and DNA. This sample is represented by 1 million to 1.2 million distinct CDR3 sequences; 35% to 40% of them were singletons. Around 13% of the sample goes to the ten largest clones. The material sequenced was blood. These receptors came from a man in his late teens or twenties in good health.

This clonotype showed up just a few times. The chain employs TRBV27 and TRBJ2-1; 8 positions match TRBD2. J lost 8 bases, V lost 5 bases, and 5 bases had no gene match. Germline V gives CDR1 MNHEY, CDR2 SMNVEV (reference sequence). This CDR3 has 13 amino acids. CDR3 sequence reads: CASSPLSGDEQFF. The CDR3 DNA is TGTGCCAGCAGTCCCCTTAGCGGGGATGAGCAGTTCTTC.

The sample holds a few counts of this clonotype. This sequence joins TRBV27 and TRBJ2-6, with D perhaps matching TRBD1 or TRBD2 (6 bases each). Trimming stripped 2 bases from V and 2 bases from J, with 28 bases between. In germline, CDR1 is MNHEY, CDR2 SMNVEV (reference sequence). This CDR3 is 22 amino acids long. Written as DNA, the CDR3 is TGTGCCAGCAGTTTAGTCGGGGGCGGACATACAGTAGGTTTAGCTGGGGCCAACGTCCTGACTTTC. Translation: CASSLVGGGHTVGLAGANVLTF.

This clonotype has only one observation. J is TRBJ2-3 and V is TRBV20-1; D could derive from TRBD1 or TRBD2 (5 bases each). V dropped 6 bases and J dropped 1 base, with 17 bases sitting between them. Germline V gene lookup returns CDR1 DFQATT and CDR2 SNEGSKA (reference sequence). This CDR3 contains 15 residues. DNA for the CDR3: TGCAGTGCAGAGGGGACGGCAGATGGCACAGATACGCAGTATTTT. It is translated as CSAEGTADGTDTQYF.

This rearrangement joins TRBV18 to TRBJ2-1, with D tentatively TRBD1 or TRBD2 (5 bases each). From germline, CDR1 is KGHSH and CDR2 LQKENI. The V end lost 3 bases, the J end lost 10 bases, and 13 bases lay between the germline ends. The CDR3 has 13 amino acids. DNA of the CDR3: TGTGCCAGCTCACCTCTGGGGGTCGGAGAGCAGTTCTTC. It codes for CASSPLGVGEQFF.

The chain links TRBV29-1 to TRBJ2-1; 9 positions match TRBD2. Looked up from germline, CDR1 is SQVTM and CDR2 is ANQGSEA. Losses at the gene ends were 4 bases for V and 8 bases for J; bases not matched to a gene: 9. The CDR3 spans 14 residues. Here the CDR3 DNA reads TGCAGCGTTGGTGGGGTAGCGGGAGTTCATGAGCAGTTCTTC. Its translation: CSVGGVAGVHEQFF.

This clonotype was seen a single time. The V and J genes are TRBV24-1 and TRBJ1-2, with a weak D call TRBD1 (5 bases). The CDR3 contains 17 residues. Germline V CDR1 and CDR2: KGHDR, SFDVKD. V was pared by 1 base and J by 4 bases, with 18 bases between. The CDR3 loop is CATSDFGTAGQSYGYTF. CDR3 DNA: TGTGCCACCAGTGATTTTGGGACCGCCGGACAATCCTATGGCTACACCTTC.

This clonotype was seen a handful of times. The chain combines TRBV20-1 with TRBJ2-2; D may correspond to TRBD1 or TRBD2 (5 bases each). Germline values: CDR1 DFQATT, CDR2 SNEGSKA (reference sequence). The CDR3 loop spans 14 amino acids. Between the trimmed V and J ends, which lost 2 bases and 8 bases, there was a span of 15 bases. The CDR3 region is CSARPGTWEGELFF. Here the CDR3 DNA reads TGCAGTGCTAGACCCGGGACGTGGGAGGGGGAGCTGTTTTTT.

There are a few counts of this clonotype. The chain links TRBV7-9 to TRBJ1-2; D call uncertain. Trimming left V 2 bases short and J 4 bases short, with 14 bases between. CDR3 length: 15 residues. Germline V gene lookup returns CDR1 SEHNR and CDR2 FQNEAQ (reference sequence). The CDR3 sequence: CASSLISESSYGYTF. The CDR3 nucleotides are TGTGCCAGCAGCTTAATCTCGGAGTCCAGCTATGGCTACACCTTC. Based on the CDR3 plus reference TRBV7-9 and TRBJ1-2, the full variable domain is DTGVSQNPRHKITKRGQNVTFRCDPISEHNRLYWYRQTLGQGPEFLTYFQNEAQLEKSRLLSDRFSAERPKGSFSTLEIQRTEQGDSAMYLCASSLISESSYGYTFGSGTRLTVV.

This clonotype occurred once. The chain has TRBV20-1 and TRBJ2-4; D is tentatively TRBD1 or TRBD2 (6 bases each). The V gene lost 6 bases and the J gene lost 0 bases, with 12 bases spanning the gap. This CDR3 region has 14 residues. The germline CDR1 and CDR2 sequences are DFQATT and SNEGSKA (reference sequence). The CDR3 nucleotides are TGCAGTGCGCGGCGGGACATAGCCAAAAACATTCAGTACTTC. Its translation: CSARRDIAKNIQYF.

Regarding this clonotype: The junction shows a germline mismatch at one end, possibly a read error. This rearrangement joins TRBV4-3 to TRBJ2-3; TRBD2 agrees at 7 bases. From germline, CDR1 is LGHNA and CDR2 YSLEER. The CDR3 has 15 residues. CDR3 region: CASSQGDYRTDAQYF. The CDR3 nucleotides are TGCGCCAGCAGCCAAGGGGACTATCGCACAGATGCGCAGTATTTT.

The genes are TRBV12-3 or TRBV12-4 and TRBJ2-7; TRBD2 might be the D (6 bases). V dropped 1 base and J dropped 2 bases, with 24 bases sitting between them. The CDR3 spans 19 residues. The CDR3 DNA is TGTGCCAGCAGTTTAGGATTACGGGGGAGTGGGGACGGAACCTACGAGCAGTACTTC. This codes for CASSLGLRGSGDGTYEQYF.

This clonotype has only one observation. The chain couples TRBV7-9 to TRBJ1-1, with D possibly being TRBD1 (5 bases). V was pared by 1 base and J by 2 bases, with 14 bases between. The germline gives CDR1 SEHNR, CDR2 FQNEAQ (reference sequence). The CDR3 is 16 residues long. The CDR3 here is CASSLEVGTGNTEAFF. The CDR3 coding sequence is TGTGCCAGCAGCTTAGAAGTGGGGACGGGAAACACTGAAGCTTTCTTT.

This clonotype was seen at least ten times. The V and J genes are TRBV14 and TRBJ2-3; D is perhaps TRBD1 (6 bases). The CDR3 spans 16 residues. The V end lost 2 bases, the J end lost 3 bases, and 15 bases lay between the germline ends. CDR1 is SGHDN and CDR2 is FVKESK in the germline V gene. This chain's CDR3 is CASSQRITGKTDTQYF. The CDR3 DNA sequence: TGTGCCAGCAGCCAAAGGATAACAGGGAAAACAGATACGCAGTATTTT.

The V gene is TRBV5-5, the J gene TRBJ1-2, with 10 bases fitting TRBD1. CDR3 length: 16 residues. The germline CDR1 and CDR2 sequences are SGHKS and YYEKEE (reference sequence). Germline trimming cut 0 bases from V and 6 bases from J; bases unmatched to any gene: 8. CDR3 residues: CASSLGGQGRFDGYTF. The CDR3 nucleotides read TGTGCCAGCAGCTTGGGGGGACAGGGGCGTTTCGATGGCTACACCTTC.

This clonotype was seen a handful of times. This chain uses TRBV6-6 with TRBJ2-1, with 7 positions matching TRBD2. V gave up 0 bases and J gave up 0 bases; unmatched junction bases: 8. CDR1 and CDR2 (germline): MNHNY, SVGAGI (reference sequence). This CDR3 contains 18 residues. CDR3 in DNA: TGTGCCAGCAGTTACTCGGGGAGGGGAGGAAGCTCCTACAATGAGCAGTTCTTC. It codes for CASSYSGRGGSSYNEQFF.

This clonotype was seen at least ten times. The chain links TRBV5-1 to TRBJ2-1; D uncertain. There are 12 residues in the CDR3. Looked up from germline, CDR1 is SGHRS and CDR2 is YFSETQ. V was shortened by 0 bases and J by 7 bases, with 5 bases between the two germline ends. CDR3 protein: CASSLEGNEQFF. The CDR3, as DNA: TGCGCCAGCAGCTTGGAGGGAAATGAGCAGTTCTTC.

The genes are TRBV5-1 and TRBJ2-5; no clear D gene. CDR1 is SGHRS, CDR2 YFSETQ, per germline. Trimming left V 2 bases short and J 2 bases short, with 10 bases between. This CDR3 contains 14 residues. CDR3 amino acids: CASSLLDPQETQYF. Here the CDR3 DNA reads TGCGCCAGCAGCTTACTTGACCCACAAGAGACCCAGTACTTC.

This clonotype was detected a few times. V is TRBV4-3 and J is TRBJ1-2, with unresolved D. Germline V gene data show CDR1 as LGHNA and CDR2 as YSLEER. Trimming removed 3 bases at V and 6 bases at J, with 11 bases between. CDR3 length equals 13 residues. The CDR3 spells CASSQVPGDGYTF. CDR3 nucleotide sequence: TGCGCCAGCAGCCAGGTCCCCGGCGATGGCTACACCTTC.

V usage is TRBV6-2 or TRBV6-3 and J usage is TRBJ1-5; D unclear. Germline CDR1 reads MNHEY; CDR2 reads SVGEGT. CDR3 size: 14 residues. V lost 2 bases to trimming and J lost 7 bases, with 12 bases between them. The DNA for the CDR3 is TGTGCCAGCAGTTACGATACGGGTACCCAGCCCCAGCATTTT. It yields the protein CASSYDTGTQPQHF.

This rearrangement joins TRBV4-2 to TRBJ2-5; 10 bases agree with TRBD1. The CDR3 spans 15 residues. CDR1 is LGHNA, CDR2 YNFKEQ, per germline. The V segment lost 4 bases and the J segment 11 bases; nucleotides outside the gene matches: 13. The CDR3 protein is CASSLSGQGLGQQYF. The CDR3 DNA reads TGTGCCAGCAGCCTTTCGGGACAGGGGCTCGGCCAGCAGTACTTC.

V usage is TRBV5-1 and J usage is TRBJ2-5; maybe TRBD2 (5 bases). This CDR3 is built from 14 residues. V lost 2 bases and J lost 3, with 11 bases in between. The germline V gene has CDR1 SGHRS and CDR2 YFSETQ. The CDR3 sequence: CASSLFEGKETQYF. The DNA of the CDR3 is TGCGCCAGCAGCTTATTCGAGGGTAAAGAGACCCAGTACTTC.

This clonotype was seen only once. The chain is built from TRBV7-6 and TRBJ2-1, with 9 positions matching TRBD2. Germline CDR1 is SGHVS and CDR2 is FNYEAQ. CDR3 length equals 17 residues. V lost 2 bases to trimming and J lost 2 bases; unmatched junction nucleotides: 7. The CDR3 DNA sequence: TGTGCCAGCAGCTTACCAGCGGCTAGCGGGGCCTACAATGAGCAGTTCTTC. It is translated as CASSLPAASGAYNEQFF. Together with reference TRBV7-6 and TRBJ2-1, the CDR3 gives the full variable domain: GAGVSQSPRYKVTKRGQDVALRCDPISGHVSLYWYRQALGQGPEFLTYFNYEAQQDKSGLPNDRFSAERPEGSISTLTIQRTEQRDSAMYRCASSLPAASGAYNEQFFGPGTRLTVL.

Comments on this clonotype: One end of the junction varies from germline; a read error may be responsible. This chain connects TRBV6-5 to TRBJ1-2; no clear D gene. The CDR3 has 16 residues. Germline V lookup: CDR1 MNHEY, CDR2 SVGAGI. The CDR3 nucleotides are TGTGCCAGCAGCTCACGCTACAGTTCAGCTAACCATGGCTACACCTTC. It translates to CASSSRYSSANHGYTF.

This clonotype was found a few times. CDR3 sequence: CSARQGSAQETQYF. CDR3 DNA sequence: TGCAGTGCTAGACAGGGGTCGGCCCAAGAGACCCAGTACTTC. V and J are TRBV20-1 and TRBJ2-5; TRBD1 is a possible D gene (6 bases). This CDR3 region has 14 residues. With 2 bases removed from V and 1 base from J, the gap between germline ends came to 11 bases. Per germline, CDR1 DFQATT and CDR2 SNEGSKA (reference sequence).